This section outlines one T cell receptor (beta chain) sequence together with its context. The CDR3 consists of 12 residues. Per the germline V gene, CDR1 is DFQATT and CDR2 is SNEGSKA (reference sequence). With 7 bases removed from V and 5 bases from J, the gap between germline ends came to 14 bases. The data originate from a study of T cells after yellow fever vaccination. TCR cDNA, made by 5'RACE template switching, carried an added universal primer site and UMIs. TCRdb reanalysed the 5' RACE reads using MiXCR and keeps one entry per CDR3 protein. The sample yields 550,000 or so distinct CDR3 sequences, 15% to 20% seen once.

The sequence was obtained from a man aged 30 to 45 who received the YFV17D yellow fever vaccine. The sample in question was PBMCs, obtained 15 days after the yellow fever booster vaccination. The V and J genes are TRBV20-1 and TRBJ1-1; a weak D match, TRBD1 (6 bases). The CDR3: CSVLVGTTEAFF. CDR3 nucleotide sequence: TGCAGTGTCTTGGTCGGGACAACTGAAGCTTTCTTT.